This TCR beta chain was found in a study of beta chain features in type 1 diabetes (dated by TCRdb to the late 2010s). With regard to the full study: Patients and healthy donors did not differ in mean age, gender distribution, total cell number or subset yield. Across all samples, 107,917,701 sorted cells were examined, and cell number per subset correlated strongly with RNA yield. The study compared the TCRB repertoires of sorted circulating CD4+ T cell subsets in recently diagnosed type 1 diabetes patients with those in matched healthy donors. Regulatory and stem cell-like memory subsets were obtained from only 8 patients and roughly eight healthy donors, while naive and central memory subsets were obtained from all 30 or so donors.

The entire isolated RNA was reverse transcribed using the High Capacity cDNA Reverse Transcription Kit, and thus expressed TCRB transcripts were sequenced. Naive, central memory and regulatory T cell samples underwent deep immunoSEQ sequencing, averaging roughly 3.4 million total reads per sample. After sorted cells were lysed in RLT buffer, RNA was extracted with DNase-treated RNeasy Micro or Mini kits, with the choice depending on cell number. Each cell subset was processed separately to prevent cross-contamination, with patient and healthy donor samples processed together. TCRB sequences were amplified from cDNA with the immunoSEQ multiplex PCR, producing 87-bp fragments spanning the CDR3 region. Sequencing of the amplicons was performed on the Illumina HiSeq platform. The authors processed their data as follows. Synthetic template baselines were used to correct PCR bias computationally, reads within Hamming distance 2 were collapsed together, and singletons that could not be merged were discarded. By aligning reads against IMGT, V, D and J genes, CDR3 length, and insertions or deletions at six rearrangement sites were assigned. Clonotype counts were normalized to sorted cell number within each subset before computing true diversity and Gini coefficients with the tcR R package. Repertoire sharing was quantified using the overlap coefficient calculated on TCRB nucleotide sequences. The clones in this table, taken by TCRdb from immuneACCESS, are in-frame only. Not every clone is retained; where verified, under half of the shortfall comes from an unresolved V gene, and the cause of the rest is unknown. Clone size and the V and J calls come from that table; the DNA yielded D and trimming. For this sample there are over 150,000 clones; approximately 8.1% appear just once. Of the sample, almost 0.65% falls within the top ten clones.

The research as a whole found: Naive, central memory and regulatory TCRB repertoires appeared more similar among patients than among healthy donors. HLA sub-analyses involved small numbers of individuals, so any influence of HLA type on TCRB rearrangement remained unresolved. Because cDNA rather than genomic DNA was sequenced, highly expressing activated cells could have been over-represented, although no difference in activation and CD3 levels was found between groups. PCR may preferentially amplify shorter templates, but because patient and control samples were amplified and corrected together, any resulting skew would affect both groups equally. At VDJ recombination sites, patients with type 1 diabetes made fewer insertions and deleted more nucleotides, a pattern implying thymic rearrangement abnormalities. A moderate but significant shortening of TCRB CDR3 length was observed in type 1 diabetes patients in all four CD4+ subsets.

This clone has only a few counts. Which antigen it targets is not known. Base qualities are missing; no much larger clone stands one base away. Looking up the germline V gene yields CDR1 SGHDT and CDR2 YYEEEE. Its CDR3 holds 16 amino acids, cysteine through phenylalanine. This entry keeps only the CDR3 DNA: 48 bases, framed from base 1. Relative to germline, V is 0 bases shorter and J is 4 bases shorter, with 16 bases between their ends. A single peripheral blood draw of roughly 0.11 L on average was collected from each donor into heparinised tubes. Naive, central memory, regulatory and stem cell-like memory CD4+ T cells were sorted on a BD FACSAria II using a panel including CD45RO, CCR7, CD25, CD127, CD95 and CD27. All sorted populations exceeded 98% purity. PBMCs were isolated immediately by Lymphoprep density gradient centrifugation and stained directly without culture. Samples were stained and sorted in pairs, with one healthy donor and one patient per experiment, so that batch effects were minimized.

The sequenced sample consisted of central memory CD4+ T cells from blood. The chain is encoded by TRBV5-6 joined to TRBJ2-5, with TRBD2 perhaps the D gene, on 5 matching bases. The TCR originated in a man younger than 35 in good health. CDR3 loop: CASSLDRGLARETQYF. The base sequence is TGTGCCAGCAGCTTGGATCGGGGATTGGCCCGAGAGACCCAGTACTTC. Supplemented by the reference TRBV5-6 and TRBJ2-5 proteins around the CDR3, the complete variable domain is DAGVTQSPTHLIKTRGQQVTLRCSPKSGHDTVSWYQQALGQGPQFIFQYYEEEERQRGNFPDRFSGHQFPNYSSELNVNALLLGDSALYLCASSLDRGLARETQYFGPGTRLLVL.